This note documents a single TCR beta chain sequence. Unique molecular identifiers were used to barcode this TCRbeta library. Via MiXCR, TCRdb re-called the PCR reads, giving one row per CDR3 protein. The top ten hold 2% to 2.5% of the sample, which has a few hundred thousand distinct CDR3 sequences, over 9% seen once. This sample is part of a study of T-cell reconstitution after alpha-beta-depleted transplantation in children. The CDR3 spans 12 residues. V dropped 8 bases and J dropped 10; count of bases not matched to a gene: 8. Germline V gives CDR1 SNHLY, CDR2 FYNNEI. This rearrangement joins TRBV2 to TRBJ2-1; 7 nucleotides line up with TRBD2. The receptor was derived from a human donor who donated a stem cell graft to a child with acute lymphoblastic leukemia. The material sequenced was PBMCs from the stem cell graft donor, taken from the stem cell graft. In nucleotides, the CDR3 is TGTGCCAGCTGCCGGGAGCGGGACGAGCAGTTCTTC. Its protein is CASCRERDEQFF. Full variable domain (outside the CDR3, taken from reference TRBV2 and TRBJ2-1): EPEVTQTPSHQVTQMGQEVILRCVPISNHLYFYWYRQILGQKVEFLVSFYNNEISEKSEIFDDQFSVERPDGSNFTLKIRSTKLEDSAMYFCASCRERDEQFFGPGTRLTVL.